One sample yielded the 21 T cell receptor beta chains listed below, sequenced in a study of CD8 T cells in Susac syndrome. Reverse transcription used about 0.45 to 1 ug RNA and random hexamers. TCRdb redid the calling of the immunoSEQ multiplex PCR reads with MiXCR, one entry per CDR3 protein. The sample has 95,000 to 150,000 distinct CDR3 sequences; 96% are singletons. Sequenced input: CD4+ T cells from PBMCs. The receptor source for this set is a human donor with Susac syndrome.

In its sample, this clonotype was seen a few times. DNA of the CDR3: TGTGCCAGCTCCCCAGCGGGCAGCTCCTACGAGCAGTACTTC. Translating it yields CASSPAGSSYEQYF. The genes are TRBV6-5 and TRBJ2-7, with D possibly being TRBD2 (6 bases). The CDR3 runs to 14 residues. The V end lost 8 bases, the J end lost 0 bases, and 14 bases lay between the germline ends. Germline V gene sequence: CDR1 MNHEY, CDR2 SVGAGI.

This clonotype has just one count. The V and J genes are TRBV29-1 and TRBJ2-7; maybe TRBD2 (5 bases). In germline, CDR1 is SQVTM, CDR2 ANQGSEA. This CDR3 is 11 amino acids long. With 6 bases removed from V and 6 bases from J, the gap between germline ends came to 12 bases. The DNA of the CDR3 is TGCAGCGTCGCGACGAGGGTCGAGCAGTACTTC. It specifies CSVATRVEQYF.

This clonotype was seen once. The V and J genes are TRBV20-1 and TRBJ2-4; possible D gene TRBD1, 5 bases. The CDR3 has 13 amino acids. The V end was cut by 6 bases, the J end by 0 bases, with 9 bases between. Germline V gives CDR1 DFQATT, CDR2 SNEGSKA (reference sequence). The CDR3 is CSATDLAKNIQYF. The CDR3 coding sequence is TGCAGTGCGACAGACTTAGCCAAAAACATTCAGTACTTC.

The chain uses TRBV29-1 and TRBJ2-5; D is unresolved. The CDR3 sequence is 11 residues long. Deletions cut 6 bases from V and 1 base from J, with 6 bases between. The germline CDR1 and CDR2 sequences are SQVTM and ANQGSEA. This CDR3 is CSVAAQETQYF. DNA of the CDR3: TGCAGCGTGGCCGCCCAAGAGACCCAGTACTTC.

The rearrangement uses TRBV5-4 and TRBJ1-2; 9 positions match TRBD1. The CDR3 length is 14 residues. After removal of 4 bases from V and 7 bases from J, the junction contained 8 bases not matched to a gene. CDR1 is SGHNT, CDR2 YYREEE, per germline (reference sequence). The DNA for the CDR3 is TGTGCCAGCAGCATCGGACAGGGGCAGATTGGCTACACCTTC. This translates into CASSIGQGQIGYTF.

Worth noting for this clonotype: An end of the junction does not agree with germline; a read error may underlie this. V and J are TRBV29-1 and TRBJ2-7, with TRBD2 as a possible D gene (5 bases). This CDR3 comprises 14 residues. From germline, CDR1 is SQVTM and CDR2 ANQGSEA. The CDR3 coding sequence is TGCAGTGTTGTCCGAGAGGGTAGCTCCTACGAGCAGTACTTC. Amino acid sequence: CSVVREGSSYEQYF.

CDR3 DNA sequence: TGTGCCAGCAGCAGACAGGGAGGAATTTACAATGAGCAGTTCTTC. Protein sequence: CASSRQGGIYNEQFF. The chain is built from TRBV7-2 and TRBJ2-1; maybe TRBD1 (7 bases). Trimming cost V 5 bases and J 4 bases, with 15 bases left between them. The CDR3 consists of 15 residues. Germline-derived CDR1 and CDR2 are SGHTA and FQGNSA.

This chain links TRBV7-2 with TRBJ2-6; D is unresolved. The germline gives CDR1 SGHTA, CDR2 FQGNSA. The CDR3 runs to 17 residues. V was pared by 0 bases and J by 0 bases, with 9 bases between. The CDR3, as DNA: TGTGCCAGCAGCTTAGCGCGCAGCTACTCTGGGGCCAACGTCCTGACTTTC. Its protein is CASSLARSYSGANVLTF.

This clonotype has only one observation. V and J are TRBV25-1 and TRBJ2-7; 7 bases match TRBD2. V was pared by 5 bases and J by 5 bases, with 6 bases of the junction left unmatched. The CDR3 totals 13 residues. Germline V gene sequence: CDR1 MGHDK, CDR2 SYGVNS. CDR3 DNA: TGTGCCAGCAGTCTAACCCGGGGGGACGAGCAGTACTTC. Translation gives CASSLTRGDEQYF.

CDR3 protein: CASSQESGPDYGYTF. The CDR3, as DNA: TGCGCCAGCAGCCAAGAGTCAGGGCCGGACTATGGCTACACCTTC. This sequence joins TRBV4-1 and TRBJ1-2; TRBD1 is a possible D gene (5 bases). Germline-derived CDR1 and CDR2 are MGHRA and YSYEKL. Trimming cost V 0 bases and J 3 bases, with 11 bases left between them. This CDR3 is built from 15 residues.

The genes are TRBV10-3 and TRBJ2-1; D uncertain. V dropped 4 bases and J dropped 4 bases, with 8 bases sitting between them. The CDR3 spans 13 residues. Germline lookup yields CDR1 ENHRY and CDR2 SYGVKD. CDR3 region: CAISVQTYNEQFF. The CDR3 DNA sequence: TGTGCCATCAGTGTTCAGACTTACAATGAGCAGTTCTTC.

CDR3 residues: CATRQYNEQFF. CDR3 DNA: TGTGCCACACGACAGTACAATGAGCAGTTCTTC. The chain is built from TRBV2 and TRBJ2-1, with D perhaps matching TRBD1 (5 bases). The CDR3 extends over 11 amino acids. Germline V gene lookup returns CDR1 SNHLY and CDR2 FYNNEI. V shed 10 bases and J shed 4 bases, with 8 bases lying between them.

The CDR3 is CSAKGGTEQGYTF. The CDR3 DNA reads TGCAGCGCTAAAGGCGGGACGGAGCAAGGCTACACCTTC. The chain joins TRBV29-1 to TRBJ1-2, with a tentative D call TRBD1 (5 bases). V shed 7 bases and J shed 8 bases, with 20 bases lying between them. The CDR3 has 13 amino acids. Germline lookup yields CDR1 SQVTM and CDR2 ANQGSEA.

This rearrangement joins TRBV2 to TRBJ2-2; no reliable D call. CDR1 and CDR2 (germline): SNHLY, FYNNEI. V was cut by 7 bases and J by 8 bases, with 17 bases left in between. The CDR3 totals 14 residues. In DNA form, the CDR3 reads TGTGCCAGCACCCTAGACAACTACCCGGGGGAGCTGTTTTTT. Protein product: CASTLDNYPGELFF.

V usage is TRBV7-2 and J usage is TRBJ2-7, with 8 bases identical to TRBD2. This CDR3 has 12 residues. From germline, CDR1 is SGHTA and CDR2 FQGNSA. V shed 5 bases, J shed 12 bases, and the junction held 9 bases outside the gene matches. The CDR3 DNA sequence: TGTGCCAGCAGCCTAAGGACTAGCCGGGCGTACTTC. Protein sequence: CASSLRTSRAYF.

The V gene is TRBV7-9, the J gene TRBJ1-1; 11 positions agree with TRBD1. CDR1 SEHNR and CDR2 FQNEAQ come from the germline V gene (reference sequence). The J segment lost 7 bases and the V segment lost 4 bases, leaving 2 bases of the junction unmatched. This CDR3 spans 13 amino acids. The CDR3 loop is CASSYGTGGEAFF. In DNA form, the CDR3 reads TGTGCCAGCAGCTACGGGACAGGGGGTGAAGCTTTCTTT. The full variable domain, in which reference TRBV7-9 and TRBJ1-1 provide the parts outside the CDR3, is DTGVSQNPRHKITKRGQNVTFRCDPISEHNRLYWYRQTLGQGPEFLTYFQNEAQLEKSRLLSDRFSAERPKGSFSTLEIQRTEQGDSAMYLCASSYGTGGEAFFGQGTRLTVV.

This chain links TRBV7-8 with TRBJ2-7, with D unclear. Trimming removed 8 bases from V and 3 bases from J, with 17 bases in between. The CDR3 runs 14 residues. Germline V lookup: CDR1 SGHVS, CDR2 FQNEAQ. DNA for the CDR3: TGTGCCAGCGCAGTTGGGCCCCTTAGCTACGAGCAGTACTTC. The encoded protein is CASAVGPLSYEQYF.

The V gene is TRBV30, the J gene TRBJ2-1, with D uncertain. V was cut by 5 bases and J by 6 bases, with 17 bases left in between. Germline V gives CDR1 GTSNPN, CDR2 SVGIG (reference sequence). The CDR3 spans 14 residues. The CDR3 loop is CAWFSRRAINEQFF. CDR3 in DNA: TGTGCCTGGTTTTCGCGGCGCGCTATCAATGAGCAGTTCTTC.

V is TRBV20-1 and J is TRBJ2-1, with D possibly matching TRBD2 (6 bases). There are 14 residues in the CDR3. Germline CDR1 and CDR2: DFQATT and SNEGSKA (reference sequence). Deletions cut 5 bases from V and 9 bases from J, with 20 bases between. CDR3 in amino acids: CSAEPGLGRPEQFF. DNA of the CDR3: TGCAGTGCTGAACCGGGACTGGGCCGACCTGAGCAGTTCTTC.

This sequence joins TRBV11-2 and TRBJ2-5; 11 bases align to TRBD1. From germline, CDR1 is SGHAT and CDR2 FQNNGV. V shed 0 bases, J shed 7 bases, and the junction held 4 bases outside the gene matches. The CDR3 totals 15 residues. The CDR3 here is CASSLEGQGAGTQYF. The CDR3 DNA sequence: TGTGCCAGCAGCTTAGAAGGACAGGGGGCGGGGACCCAGTACTTC.

V gene TRBV4-3 combines with J gene TRBJ2-2, with D unclear. CDR1 is LGHNA, CDR2 YSLEER, per germline. The CDR3 loop spans 16 amino acids. Trimming stripped 1 base from V and 6 bases from J, with 15 bases between. The CDR3 sequence: CASSQVTVGTPGELFF. The CDR3 nucleotides are TGCGCCAGCAGCCAAGTTACGGTGGGAACTCCCGGGGAGCTGTTTTTT.